The 23 T cell receptor beta chains in this list originate from one sample, sequenced in a study of human T cells and chemical hapten exposure. TCRdb reanalysed the RACE reads using MiXCR and keeps one entry per CDR3 protein. In the table there are some 31,000 distinct CDR3 sequences, roughly 5.5% of which are singletons. Time point here: healthy volunteer bleed at 6 weeks. Unfractionated whole blood was the source from which total RNA was extracted. Sequenced: whole blood. Every receptor here comes from a human donor in good health. Some clones in this sample may be carry-over from other donors' samples.

Many counts were recorded for this clonotype. This chain's CDR3 is CASGGQQNQPQHF. CDR3 DNA: TGTGCCAGCGGGGGACAGCAAAATCAGCCCCAGCATTTT. The chain is built from TRBV6-5 and TRBJ1-5; 7 bases align to TRBD1. Germline V CDR1 and CDR2: MNHEY, SVGAGI. J gave up 4 bases and V 8 bases, and 5 bases lay outside the gene matches. This CDR3 has 13 amino acids.

V is TRBV29-1 and J is TRBJ1-2; no firm D call. The CDR3 loop spans 13 amino acids. Trimming shortened V by 7 bases and J by 3 bases, and 15 bases separated the two germline ends. Germline V gene lookup returns CDR1 SQVTM and CDR2 ANQGSEA. CDR3 in amino acids: CSAPLPGDYGYTF. The CDR3 DNA is TGCAGCGCCCCCCTTCCTGGGGACTATGGCTACACCTTC.

This chain links TRBV20-1 with TRBJ2-7; the D is unclear. The CDR3 runs 12 residues. CDR1 and CDR2 from the germline V gene are DFQATT and SNEGSKA (reference sequence). V gave up 3 bases and J gave up 0 bases, with 6 bases separating them. The CDR3, as DNA: TGCAGTGCTAGGAAGGACTCCTACGAGCAGTACTTC. Its translation: CSARKDSYEQYF.

This clonotype has a count of ten or more. The V and J genes are TRBV4-1 and TRBJ2-7, with 9 bases identical to TRBD1. V gave up 5 bases and J gave up 3 bases; unmatched junction bases: 8. The CDR3 length is 15 residues. The germline V gene encodes CDR1 MGHRA and CDR2 YSYEKL. CDR3 coding DNA: TGCGCCAGCAGCTCGGGACAGGGCGAAGGCTACGAGCAGTACTTC. Amino acid sequence: CASSSGQGEGYEQYF.

This clonotype was counted ten times or more. V and J are TRBV21-1 and TRBJ2-7. TRBV21-1 is an annotated pseudogene. This CDR3 comprises 17 residues. The CDR3 protein is CASSKAQTLGNPYEQYF. The CDR3 nucleotides read TGTGCCAGCAGCAAAGCCCAGACTCTGGGGAATCCCTACGAGCAGTACTTC.

The sample holds many counts of this clonotype. This chain uses TRBV7-2 with TRBJ2-1; D is unresolved. The CDR3 is 13 residues long. The germline V and J ends were trimmed by 1 base and 4 bases, with 5 bases remaining between them. Germline CDR1 is SGHTA and CDR2 is FQGNSA. This CDR3 is CASSLDWYNEQFF. CDR3 bases: TGTGCCAGCAGCTTAGATTGGTACAATGAGCAGTTCTTC.

This clonotype was detected a few times. V and J are TRBV6-2 or TRBV6-3 and TRBJ2-2; 10 bases map to TRBD2. Germline CDR1 is MNHEY and CDR2 is SVGEGT. The CDR3 extends over 13 amino acids. J lost 5 bases, V lost 7 bases, and 1 base had no gene match. The CDR3 protein is CASMTSGTGELFF. The CDR3 nucleotides are TGTGCCAGCATGACTAGCGGGACCGGGGAGCTGTTTTTT.

This clonotype appeared many times. This chain joins TRBV6-1 and TRBJ2-2, with no clear D. CDR1 and CDR2 from the germline V gene are MNHNS and SASEGT. This CDR3 has 15 residues. Between the trimmed V and J ends, which lost 2 bases and 4 bases, there was a span of 11 bases. CDR3 amino acids: CASSERLEPTGELFF. In DNA, the CDR3 is TGTGCCAGCAGTGAACGCCTAGAACCCACCGGGGAGCTGTTTTTT.

Relative to its sample, this clonotype is medium-sized. The chain has TRBV5-6 and TRBJ2-2; no clear D gene. The CDR3 extends over 13 amino acids. Trimming removed 4 bases at V and 8 bases at J, with 12 bases between. Germline CDR1 is SGHDT and CDR2 is YYEEEE. CDR3 sequence (DNA): TGTGCCAGCAGCGCCTTGAGAGAAGGGGAGCTGTTTTTT. It translates to CASSALREGELFF.

This clonotype was counted a few times. The rearrangement joins TRBV7-8 to TRBJ2-1; D perhaps matches TRBD1 (5 bases). The CDR3 contains 12 residues. Trimming took off 5 bases at V and 9 bases at J, with 11 bases between the two ends. CDR1 SGHVS and CDR2 FQNEAQ come from the germline V gene. CDR3 nucleotides: TGTGCCAGCAGCGCATTTCAGGGTGAGCAGTTCTTC. Amino acids: CASSAFQGEQFF.

This chain links TRBV7-8 with TRBJ1-1; 7 nucleotides align to TRBD1. CDR1 and CDR2 from the germline V gene are SGHVS and FQNEAQ. This CDR3 has 16 amino acids. Losses at the gene ends were 2 bases for V and 0 bases for J; bases not matched to a gene: 6. DNA of the CDR3: TGTGCCAGCAGCTTATACAGGGGAAGGATGAACACTGAAGCTTTCTTT. Its protein is CASSLYRGRMNTEAFF.

This clonotype was seen repeatedly, ten times or more. V and J are TRBV27 and TRBJ2-3; 7 bases are a match to TRBD1. V trimming: 4 bases; J trimming: 3 bases; junction bases outside the gene matches: 7. CDR1 is MNHEY, CDR2 SMNVEV, per germline (reference sequence). The CDR3 contains 15 residues. The CDR3 nucleotides are TGTGCCAGCAGTTATCGGACAGGTTCGACAGATACGCAGTATTTT. It translates to CASSYRTGSTDTQYF.

The chain joins TRBV10-3 to TRBJ1-2; unclear D gene. In germline, CDR1 is ENHRY, CDR2 SYGVKD. The V and J ends lost 10 bases and 8 bases respectively, with 17 bases between them. The length of the CDR3 is 12 residues. In DNA, the CDR3 is TGTGCCACCGACAAGGGAAACGGAGGCTACACCTTC. It encodes CATDKGNGGYTF.

This chain connects TRBV6-1 to TRBJ2-7, with 10 bases aligning to TRBD2. The germline gives CDR1 MNHNS, CDR2 SASEGT. V gave up 5 bases and J gave up 3 bases; unmatched junction bases: 4. The CDR3 runs 14 residues. CDR3 loop: CASSIAGGSYEQYF. In nucleotides, the CDR3 is TGTGCCAGCAGTATAGCGGGAGGTAGCTACGAGCAGTACTTC.

In DNA form, the CDR3 reads TGTGCCACCAGTGATTTGGGAGGGACATCCCCGTACAATGAGCAGTTCTTC. Translation gives CATSDLGGTSPYNEQFF. The genes are TRBV24-1 and TRBJ2-1; D is perhaps TRBD1 or TRBD2 (6 bases each). The ends were cut back, 0 bases at V and 4 bases at J, with 15 bases in the middle. The CDR3 has 17 residues. The germline gives CDR1 KGHDR, CDR2 SFDVKD.

The CDR3 DNA reads TGCAGCGTGGTGGGGCAGGCGAACACTGAAGCTTTCTTT. This sequence encodes CSVVGQANTEAFF. The rearrangement joins TRBV29-1 to TRBJ1-1; possibly TRBD1 for D (5 bases). V was clipped by 6 bases and J by 1 base, with 12 bases between them. This CDR3 comprises 13 residues. CDR1 and CDR2 from the germline V gene are SQVTM and ANQGSEA.

This clonotype was seen at least ten times. The rearrangement uses TRBV20-1 and TRBJ1-1; D gene uncertain. Trimming pared 2 bases from V and 3 bases from J, leaving 13 bases between. Looked up from germline, CDR1 is DFQATT and CDR2 is SNEGSKA (reference sequence). This CDR3 spans 14 amino acids. This chain's CDR3 is CSARKSILYTEAFF. The DNA for the CDR3 is TGCAGTGCTAGAAAGTCAATTCTTTACACTGAAGCTTTCTTT.

In its sample, this clonotype was seen many times. The V call is TRBV20-1, the J call TRBJ2-7; possibly TRBD2 for D (5 bases). The CDR3 is 15 amino acids. Trimming stripped 0 bases from V and 0 bases from J, with 12 bases between. Germline V lookup: CDR1 DFQATT, CDR2 SNEGSKA (reference sequence). The chain's CDR3 is CSARDPRGGSYEQYF. The CDR3 coding sequence is TGCAGTGCTAGAGATCCTCGCGGAGGCTCCTACGAGCAGTACTTC.

This clonotype was seen at least ten times. V and J are TRBV28 and TRBJ1-3, with 10 positions matching TRBD1. Germline V CDR1 and CDR2: MDHEN, SYDVKM. Trimming removed 6 bases from V and 4 bases from J; junction bases left unmatched: 9. The CDR3 runs 16 residues. The DNA for the CDR3 is TGTGCCAGCAGAAGACAGGGGGCGAGAATCGGAAACACCATATATTTT. As protein: CASRRQGARIGNTIYF.

This clonotype occurred many times. The rearrangement uses TRBV7-6 and TRBJ1-1, with D perhaps TRBD1 (5 bases). Trimming cost V 5 bases and J 0 bases, with 19 bases left between them. CDR3 size: 17 residues. The germline gives CDR1 SGHVS, CDR2 FNYEAQ. The CDR3 DNA sequence: TGTGCCAGCAGCCCCAGCGTACGGGGCGGCATGAACACTGAAGCTTTCTTT. This gives the protein CASSPSVRGGMNTEAFF. Drawing the rest from reference TRBV7-6 and TRBJ1-1, the complete variable domain is GAGVSQSPRYKVTKRGQDVALRCDPISGHVSLYWYRQALGQGPEFLTYFNYEAQQDKSGLPNDRFSAERPEGSISTLTIQRTEQRDSAMYRCASSPSVRGGMNTEAFFGQGTRLTVV.

Many counts were recorded for this clonotype. The chain employs TRBV28 and TRBJ2-7; D is unresolved. Germline lookup yields CDR1 MDHEN and CDR2 SYDVKM. The CDR3 totals 13 residues. V lost 1 base and J lost 5, with 9 bases in between. CDR3 nucleotides: TGTGCCAGCAGTTTATTGGAGAGGCACGAGCAGTACTTC. Its protein product is CASSLLERHEQYF.

This clonotype was recorded many times. The chain is built from TRBV11-2 and TRBJ2-1, with TRBD2 identical over 8 bases. CDR3 length: 14 amino acids. From germline, CDR1 is SGHAT and CDR2 FQNNGV. Germline trimming cut 4 bases from V and 7 bases from J; bases unmatched to any gene: 6. The CDR3 DNA sequence: TGTGCCAGCAGCTCGGGACTAGGGTTAAATGAGCAGTTCTTC. Protein sequence: CASSSGLGLNEQFF.

This clonotype was counted ten times or more. The chain carries TRBV20-1 and TRBJ2-5, with TRBD2 identical over 10 bases. CDR1 and CDR2 (germline): DFQATT, SNEGSKA (reference sequence). The CDR3 is 14 amino acids. Trimming cost V 6 bases and J 2 bases; bases outside gene matches: 6. CDR3 sequence (DNA): TGCAGTGCCATGCTAGCGGGAGTTCAAGAGACCCAGTACTTC. Translating it yields CSAMLAGVQETQYF.